This T cell receptor beta chain was recorded in a study of tumor-infiltrating lymphocytes in localized non-small cell lung cancer. Study-wide background: The cohort mixed smokers and never-smokers, several histologies, and some post-neoadjuvant-chemotherapy samples. Tumor tissue and non-adjacent uninvolved lung came from each patient.

As regards this clone: Its antigen remains unknown.

The assay was immunoSEQ multiplex PCR, and TCRdb's table has in-frame clones only and misses some. Found here are some 13,000 clones, roughly 72% of them singletons; the top ten hold around 15%. The germline CDR1 and CDR2 sequences are SGHVS and FQNEAQ. V shed 4 bases and J 6 bases; nucleotides not matched to a gene: 3. The CDR3 totals 12 residues. Study results and caveats: TCR sequencing covered a subset of patients with enough tissue.

The chain couples TRBV7-8 to TRBJ2-7, with 7 bases aligning to TRBD1. This TCR was sampled from a human donor with non-small cell lung cancer. The sequenced material came from uninvolved lung tissue not adjacent to the tumor. The CDR3 DNA reads as TGTGCCAGCAGCTCCACAGGGGTCGAGCAGTACTTC. This codes for CASSSTGVEQYF.